These T cell receptor beta chains were read from a single sample in a study of blood T cell repertoires in COVID-19. Clones were read by immunoSEQ multiplex PCR, and TCRdb kept only the in-frame ones, dropping some. The sample carries a few hundred thousand clones, 89% recorded once. The sample consisted of peripheral blood. These receptors originate from a woman aged 40 to 49 who had recovered from COVID-19. Both conserved end residues are part of each CDR3. Fields, in order: D gene, V gene, J gene, clone size, CDR3 protein, CDR3 DNA. The D gene is left open where the match is weak. Rows give clone size only sometimes, using once, few, many, or a class for an expanded clone.

D: TRBD2
V: TRBV28
J: TRBJ2-6
size: .
CDR3: CASSLAGAGANVLTF
DNA: TGTGCCAGCAGTTTAGCGGGGGCTGGGGCCAACGTCCTGACTTTC

D: .
V: TRBV2
J: TRBJ1-5
size: once
CDR3: CASSVFQGTVGPQHF
DNA: TGTGCCAGCAGTGTATTCCAAGGTACAGTCGGGCCCCAGCATTTT

D: .
V: TRBV11-2
J: TRBJ2-1
size: .
CDR3: CASSRSYEQFF
DNA: TGTGCCAGCAGCCGGTCCTATGAGCAGTTCTTC

D: .
V: TRBV19
J: TRBJ1-6
size: .
CDR3: CASSMTLGGRYDGSPLHF
DNA: TGTGCCAGTAGTATGACTTTGGGGGGACGTTATGACGGTTCACCCCTCCACTTT

D: .
V: TRBV7-3
J: TRBJ1-1
size: .
CDR3: CASSPGGANTEAFF
DNA: TGTGCCAGCAGCCCGGGGGGCGCGAACACTGAAGCTTTCTTT

D: .
V: TRBV6-5
J: TRBJ1-1
size: .
CDR3: CASSYGDIMNTEAFF
DNA: TGTGCCAGCAGTTACGGGGACATCATGAACACTGAAGCTTTCTTT

D: TRBD2
V: TRBV9
J: TRBJ2-1
size: .
CDR3: CASSGFSGVNEQFF
DNA: TGTGCCAGCAGCGGATTTAGCGGGGTCAATGAGCAGTTCTTC

D: TRBD2
V: TRBV7-2
J: TRBJ2-2
size: once
CDR3: CASSLLRGAANTGELFF
DNA: TGTGCCAGCAGCTTACTGCGGGGGGCGGCGAACACCGGGGAGCTGTTTTTT

D: .
V: TRBV7-3
J: TRBJ1-1
size: .
CDR3: CASSLSPGTEAFF
DNA: TGTGCCAGCAGCTTAAGCCCGGGAACTGAAGCTTTCTTT

D: .
V: TRBV7-9
J: TRBJ2-3
size: .
CDR3: CASSLLSTDTQYF
DNA: TGTGCCAGCAGCTTACTCAGCACAGATACGCAGTATTTT

D: TRBD2
V: TRBV19
J: TRBJ2-1
size: .
CDR3: CASSVSGGSYNEQFF
DNA: TGTGCCAGTAGTGTTAGCGGGGGTTCCTACAATGAGCAGTTCTTC

D: .
V: TRBV14
J: TRBJ2-5
size: .
CDR3: CASSQSEETQYF
DNA: TGTGCCAGCAGCCAGTCGGAAGAGACCCAGTACTTC

D: TRBD2
V: TRBV24-1
J: TRBJ2-3
size: .
CDR3: CATSDSGPGLARTDTQYF
DNA: TGTGCCACCAGTGATTCCGGACCGGGACTAGCCCGCACAGATACGCAGTATTTT

D: .
V: TRBV6-5
J: TRBJ2-7
size: once
CDR3: CASMGGSYEQYF
DNA: TGTGCCAGCATGGGGGGCTCCTACGAGCAGTACTTC

D: .
V: TRBV5-8
J: TRBJ2-1
size: .
CDR3: CASSITGILRNEQFF
DNA: TGTGCCAGCAGCATTACCGGGATCCTGAGGAATGAGCAGTTCTTC